This passage covers 14 T cell receptor beta chains from one sample sequenced in a study of blood T cell repertoires in COVID-19. Clones were read by immunoSEQ multiplex PCR, and TCRdb kept only the in-frame ones, dropping some. The data contain about 100,000 clones, roughly 89% of them seen just once; the ten biggest clones take up 5% to 7%. Sequenced input: peripheral blood. The receptors derive from a man between 70 and 80 years old with acute or convalescent COVID-19.

V usage is TRBV6-5 and J usage is TRBJ1-1; D ambiguous. The CDR3 covers 11 residues. Trimming left V 2 bases short and J 9 bases short, with 7 bases between. Germline V lookup: CDR1 MNHEY, CDR2 SVGAGI. The CDR3 sequence: CASSYGPQAFF. CDR3 sequence (DNA): TGTGCCAGCAGTTACGGCCCCCAAGCTTTCTTT.

The chain couples TRBV5-1 to TRBJ1-1, with D hard to call. The V gene's germline CDR1 is SGHRS and CDR2 YFSETQ. The CDR3 runs 14 residues. V dropped 4 bases and J dropped 1 base, with 11 bases sitting between them. The CDR3, as DNA: TGCGCCAGCAGCCTCGCGGCGGGGAACACTGAAGCTTTCTTT. Its protein product is CASSLAAGNTEAFF.

The V and J genes are TRBV20-1 and TRBJ2-1, with 11 bases that match TRBD2. V lost 3 bases to trimming and J lost 4 bases; unmatched junction nucleotides: 11. Germline values: CDR1 DFQATT, CDR2 SNEGSKA (reference sequence). This CDR3 has 17 amino acids. CDR3 DNA: TGCAGTGCTAGTTCCCACCCTAGCGGGAGGCTTTACAATGAGCAGTTCTTC. Amino acid sequence: CSASSHPSGRLYNEQFF.

The chain employs TRBV18 and TRBJ1-3; perhaps TRBD1 as D (5 bases). The germline V and J ends were trimmed by 4 bases and 3 bases, with 7 bases remaining between them. The CDR3 consists of 13 residues. Germline V gene data show CDR1 as KGHSH and CDR2 as LQKENI. The CDR3 DNA reads as TGTGCCAGCTCACGTACAGGTGGAAACACCATATATTTT. Translation: CASSRTGGNTIYF.

The CDR3 spells CASSFSLADYNEQFF. The CDR3 DNA follows: TGTGCCAGCAGTTTCTCCCTAGCGGACTACAATGAGCAGTTCTTC. The gene calls are TRBV6-5 and TRBJ2-1, with TRBD2 matching 7 bases. CDR1 is MNHEY, CDR2 SVGAGI, per germline. The CDR3 is made up of 15 amino acids. Trimming removed 4 bases from V and 3 bases from J; junction bases left unmatched: 6.

The gene calls are TRBV5-6 and TRBJ1-4; tentatively, D is TRBD1 (6 bases). Germline V lookup: CDR1 SGHDT, CDR2 YYEEEE. V was trimmed by 0 bases and J by 7 bases, leaving 13 bases between them. This CDR3 comprises 15 residues. In DNA form, the CDR3 reads TGTGCCAGCAGCTTGGGTGGGGGCTACGGTGAAAAACTGTTTTTT. Its protein is CASSLGGGYGEKLFF.

This sequence joins TRBV6-2 or TRBV6-3 and TRBJ2-7, with TRBD1 matching over 10 bases. This CDR3 is built from 17 residues. Germline V CDR1 and CDR2: MNHEY, SVGEGT. V gave up 2 bases and J gave up 4 bases; unmatched junction bases: 11. The CDR3 sequence: CASSYGFLRQGAYEQYF. As DNA, the CDR3 is TGTGCCAGCAGTTACGGGTTCCTCCGACAGGGGGCTTACGAGCAGTACTTC.

V and J are TRBV18 and TRBJ1-3; D remains ambiguous. V was cut by 1 base and J by 0 bases, with 4 bases left in between. CDR1 and CDR2 (germline): KGHSH, LQKENI. There are 14 residues in the CDR3. The DNA of the CDR3 is TGTGCCAGCTCACCACTAAACTCTGGAAACACCATATATTTT. It codes for CASSPLNSGNTIYF.

For the CDR3, the DNA is TGTGCCAGCAGCCCACGTCGGGACACCGGGGAGCTGTTTTTT. Protein sequence: CASSPRRDTGELFF. The chain is built from TRBV13 and TRBJ2-2; D remains ambiguous. Germline loops: CDR1 PRHDT, CDR2 FYEKMQ (reference sequence). This CDR3 has 14 amino acids. V lost 5 bases and J lost 3, with 10 bases in between.

The chain links TRBV19 to TRBJ1-1, with unresolved D. The V end was cut by 7 bases, the J end by 5 bases, with 11 bases between. This CDR3 comprises 12 residues. The V gene's germline CDR1 is LNHDA and CDR2 SQIVND (reference sequence). The CDR3 region is CASTHSRTEAFF. The CDR3 DNA is TGTGCCAGTACCCATTCTAGGACTGAAGCTTTCTTT.

This chain uses TRBV6-6 with TRBJ1-1; maybe TRBD1 (6 bases). The V end was cut by 8 bases, the J end by 0 bases, with 19 bases between. CDR3 length: 16 residues. Germline CDR1 and CDR2: MNHNY and SVGAGI (reference sequence). Written as DNA, the CDR3 is TGTGCCAGCTTACTTGTACAGGGCCGCATGAACACTGAAGCTTTCTTT. Protein: CASLLVQGRMNTEAFF.

This clone showed up just a few times. The rearrangement joins TRBV5-1 to TRBJ2-7, with 8 bases that match TRBD1. J lost 2 bases, V lost 3 bases, and 1 base had no gene match. This CDR3 is 13 amino acids long. Germline CDR1 SGHRS, CDR2 YFSETQ. Written as DNA, the CDR3 is TGCGCCAGCAGCTGGGGACAGGCCTACGAGCAGTACTTC. It codes for CASSWGQAYEQYF.

This chain uses TRBV6-1 with TRBJ2-7; 11 bases are a match to TRBD2. Trimming cost V 2 bases and J 3 bases; bases outside gene matches: 6. The CDR3 extends over 16 amino acids. Germline V CDR1 and CDR2: MNHNS, SASEGT. The CDR3 protein is CASSEWVAGGIYEQYF. CDR3 DNA: TGTGCCAGCAGTGAATGGGTAGCGGGGGGGATCTACGAGCAGTACTTC.

There are a few counts of this clone. The rearrangement uses TRBV11-2 and TRBJ2-7, with 7 bases that match TRBD1. V gave up 2 bases and J gave up 4 bases; unmatched junction bases: 5. The V gene's germline CDR1 is SGHAT and CDR2 FQNNGV. This CDR3 is built from 14 residues. The CDR3: CASSLTTGSYEQYF. The CDR3 DNA follows: TGTGCCAGCAGCTTAACGACAGGGTCGTACGAGCAGTACTTC. Combining the CDR3 with reference TRBV11-2 and TRBJ2-7 gives the whole variable domain EAGVAQSPRYKIIEKRQSVAFWCNPISGHATLYWYQQILGQGPKLLIQFQNNGVVDDSQLPKDRFSAERLKGVDSTLKIQPAKLEDSAVYLCASSLTTGSYEQYFGPGTRLTVT.